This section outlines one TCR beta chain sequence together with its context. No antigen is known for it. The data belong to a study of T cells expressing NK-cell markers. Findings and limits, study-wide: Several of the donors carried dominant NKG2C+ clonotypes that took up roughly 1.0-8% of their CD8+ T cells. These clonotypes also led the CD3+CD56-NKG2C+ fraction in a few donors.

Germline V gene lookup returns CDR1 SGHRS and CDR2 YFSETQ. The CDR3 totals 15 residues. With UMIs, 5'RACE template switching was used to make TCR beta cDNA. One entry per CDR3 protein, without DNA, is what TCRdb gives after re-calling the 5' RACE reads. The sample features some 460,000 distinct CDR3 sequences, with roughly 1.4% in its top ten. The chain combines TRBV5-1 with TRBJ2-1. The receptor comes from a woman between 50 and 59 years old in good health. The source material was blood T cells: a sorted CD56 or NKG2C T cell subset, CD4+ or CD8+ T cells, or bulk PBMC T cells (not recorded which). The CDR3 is CASSEQQSSYNEQFF. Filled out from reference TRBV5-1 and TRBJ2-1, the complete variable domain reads KAGVTQTPRYLIKTRGQQVTLSCSPISGHRSVSWYQQTPGQGLQFLFEYFSETQRNKGNFPGRFSGRQFSNSRSEMNVSTLELGDSALYLCASSEQQSSYNEQFFGPGTRLTVL.